Following are 6 T cell receptor beta chains from one sample sequenced in a study of blood T cells in healthy people across ages. PCR was performed a second time for about 7 to 11 cycles using a sample-barcoded 5' primer and a J-beta primer mix. One entry per CDR3 protein, called by TCRdb with MiXCR from the 5' RACE reads. The table has roughly 720,000 distinct CDR3 sequences, about 53% seen once. Sequenced sample: blood. The receptors shown here come from a man at least 80 years old in good health.

This sequence joins TRBV20-1 and TRBJ2-7; no reliable D call. Per germline, CDR1 DFQATT and CDR2 SNEGSKA (reference sequence). V was cut by 4 bases and J by 3 bases, with 10 bases left in between. The CDR3 runs 12 residues. Here the CDR3 reads CSANTRYYEQYF. The CDR3 DNA reads TGCAGTGCTAATACCCGTTACTACGAGCAGTACTTC.

The chain combines TRBV5-5 with TRBJ2-5, with D possibly matching TRBD1 (6 bases). Trimming stripped 0 bases from V and 4 bases from J, with 10 bases between. The CDR3 runs to 14 residues. The germline V gene has CDR1 SGHKS and CDR2 YYEKEE (reference sequence). The chain's CDR3 is CASSLVGRGETQYF. Here the CDR3 DNA reads TGTGCCAGCAGCTTGGTGGGCAGGGGAGAGACCCAGTACTTC.

The chain couples TRBV11-1 to TRBJ1-6, with a possible D match to TRBD1 (6 bases). Germline CDR1 reads SGHAT; CDR2 reads FQDESV (reference sequence). CDR3 length: 15 residues. Trimming took 11 bases from V and 8 from J, leaving 22 bases between them. The CDR3 coding sequence is TGTGCCTTTGACCGAACAGGGCCATTGGATTCACCCCTCCACTTT. Translated, it gives CAFDRTGPLDSPLHF. Filled out from reference TRBV11-1 and TRBJ1-6, the complete variable domain reads EAEVAQSPRYKITEKSQAVAFWCDPISGHATLYWYRQILGQGPELLVQFQDESVVDDSQLPKDRFSAERLKGVDSTLKIQPAELGDSAMYLCAFDRTGPLDSPLHFGNGTRLTVT.

The chain employs TRBV29-1 and TRBJ1-5; TRBD1 might be the D (5 bases). Germline V gene sequence: CDR1 SQVTM, CDR2 ANQGSEA. V was pared by 4 bases and J by 4 bases, with 11 bases between. The CDR3 contains 13 residues. The CDR3 reads CSVVEQANQPQHF. The CDR3 nucleotides are TGCAGCGTTGTGGAACAGGCAAATCAGCCCCAGCATTTT.

CDR3 region: CASSLDRKAGGYTF. The CDR3 coding sequence is TGTGCCAGCAGCTTAGACAGGAAAGCGGGAGGCTACACCTTC. The chain couples TRBV7-2 to TRBJ1-2, with D perhaps TRBD1 (5 bases). Trimming pared 1 base from V and 8 bases from J, leaving 14 bases between. CDR3 length equals 14 residues. Germline CDR1 SGHTA, CDR2 FQGNSA.

A few counts support this clonotype. V is TRBV3-1 and J is TRBJ1-1, with TRBD1 as a possible D gene (5 bases). Between the trimmed V and J ends, which lost 3 bases and 0 bases, there was a span of 11 bases. Germline values: CDR1 LGHDT, CDR2 YNNKEL (reference sequence). This CDR3 is built from 15 residues. CDR3 sequence reads: CASSQSTVLNTEAFF. The CDR3 bases are TGTGCCAGCAGCCAGTCGACAGTTTTGAACACTGAAGCTTTCTTT.